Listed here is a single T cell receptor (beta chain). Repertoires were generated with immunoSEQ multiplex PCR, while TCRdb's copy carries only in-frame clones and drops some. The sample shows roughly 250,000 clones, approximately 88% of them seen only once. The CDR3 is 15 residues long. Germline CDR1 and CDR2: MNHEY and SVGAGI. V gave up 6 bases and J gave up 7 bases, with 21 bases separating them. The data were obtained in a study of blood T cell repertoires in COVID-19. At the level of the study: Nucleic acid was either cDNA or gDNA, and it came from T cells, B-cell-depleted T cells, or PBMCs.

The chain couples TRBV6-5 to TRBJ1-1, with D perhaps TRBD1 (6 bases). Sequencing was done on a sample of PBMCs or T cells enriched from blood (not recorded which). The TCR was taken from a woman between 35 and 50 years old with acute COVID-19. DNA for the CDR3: TGTGCCAGCAGGTGGGCGGGGGGGGGCAAGGTTGAAGCTTTCTTT. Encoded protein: CASRWAGGGKVEAFF.